This T cell receptor beta chain derives from a study of identifying expanded T cells in peripheral blood. Whole-study results and caveats: Across healthy donors, higher total template counts meant significantly greater roughly two-week count variance. Differentially abundant clones: about 1.1 between replicates, about 17 at approximately two weeks, around 20 at four.

During the collection period, no donor immune events like infections were recorded. The table came from immunoSEQ multiplex PCR; TCRdb's copy has only in-frame clones and leaves some out. The top ten hold roughly 15% of the sample, which has over 45,000 clones, around 81% seen once. This CDR3 spans 18 amino acids. V dropped 0 bases and J dropped 4 bases, with 18 bases sitting between them. CDR1 and CDR2 (germline): LGHNA, YSLEER. With regard to this clone: Its antigen remains unknown.

The chain employs TRBV4-3 and TRBJ2-2; D might be TRBD1 or TRBD2, each matching 5 bases. Material for sequencing was blood. The source of this sequence is a person aged 18 to 75 in good health. The CDR3 loop is CASSQDPPGARGTGELFF. CDR3 nucleotides: TGCGCCAGCAGCCAAGATCCTCCCGGGGCAAGAGGCACCGGGGAGCTGTTTTTT.